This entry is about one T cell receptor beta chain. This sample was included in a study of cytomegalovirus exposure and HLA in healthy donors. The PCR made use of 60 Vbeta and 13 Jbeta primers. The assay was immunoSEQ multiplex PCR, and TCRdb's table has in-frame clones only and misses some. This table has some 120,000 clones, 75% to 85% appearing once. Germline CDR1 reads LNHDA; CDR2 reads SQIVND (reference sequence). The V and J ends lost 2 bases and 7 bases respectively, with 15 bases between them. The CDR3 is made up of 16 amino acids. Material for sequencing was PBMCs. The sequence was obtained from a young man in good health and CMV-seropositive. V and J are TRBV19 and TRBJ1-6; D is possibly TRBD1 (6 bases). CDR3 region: CASSISLDRINSPLHF. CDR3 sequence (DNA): TGTGCCAGTAGTATAAGTTTGGACAGAATAAATTCACCCCTCCACTTT.